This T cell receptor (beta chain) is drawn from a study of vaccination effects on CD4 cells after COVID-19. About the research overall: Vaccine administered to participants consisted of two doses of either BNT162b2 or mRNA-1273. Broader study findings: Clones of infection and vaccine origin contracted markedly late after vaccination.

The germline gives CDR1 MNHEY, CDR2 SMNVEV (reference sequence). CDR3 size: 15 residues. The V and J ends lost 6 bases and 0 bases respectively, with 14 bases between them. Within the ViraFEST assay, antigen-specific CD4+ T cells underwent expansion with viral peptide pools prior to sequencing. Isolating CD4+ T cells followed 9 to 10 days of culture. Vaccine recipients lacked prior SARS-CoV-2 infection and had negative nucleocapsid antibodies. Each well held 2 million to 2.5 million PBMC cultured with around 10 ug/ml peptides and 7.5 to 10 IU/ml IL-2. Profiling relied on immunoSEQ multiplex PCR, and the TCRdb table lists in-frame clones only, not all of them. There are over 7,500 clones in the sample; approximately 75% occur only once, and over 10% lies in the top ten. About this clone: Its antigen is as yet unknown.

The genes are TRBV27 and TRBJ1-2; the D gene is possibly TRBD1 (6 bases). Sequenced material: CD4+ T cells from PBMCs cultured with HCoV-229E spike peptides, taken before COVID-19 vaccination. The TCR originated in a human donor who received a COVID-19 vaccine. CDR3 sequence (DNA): TGTGCCAGCAGCTCTACAGGGCTAGCTAACTATGGCTACACCTTC. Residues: CASSSTGLANYGYTF.